The rows below give T cell receptor beta chains drawn from one sample of a study of blood T cell repertoires in COVID-19. Profiled with immunoSEQ multiplex PCR; TCRdb holds only in-frame clones, not every one. The profile shows over 200,000 clones, roughly 81% of them singletons. The sequencing sample was made of peripheral blood. The receptor source for this set is a woman aged 50 to 65 with active or convalescent COVID-19. Each CDR3 is given with its conserved first and last residue. A D gene is named only where the DNA matches it firmly. Rows may omit the clone size; those that give it use once, few, many or a size class.

size | length | J | D | V | CDR3 | DNA
- | 15 | TRBJ1-3 | TRBD1 | TRBV9 | CASSDRTGAGNTIYF | TGTGCCAGCAGCGACCGGACAGGGGCTGGAAACACCATATATTTT
- | 14 | TRBJ1-5 | - | TRBV6-5 | CASSYGQSYQPQHF | TGTGCCAGCAGTTACGGGCAGAGTTATCAGCCCCAGCATTTT
- | 16 | TRBJ1-5 | TRBD1 | TRBV19 | CASSRVSTGASQPQHF | TGTGCCAGTAGTCGCGTCTCGACAGGGGCGAGTCAGCCCCAGCATTTT
- | 17 | TRBJ1-1 | TRBD1 | TRBV18 | CASSQEPTGGGWTEAFF | TGTGCCAGCTCACAGGAGCCCACAGGGGGCGGGTGGACTGAAGCTTTCTTT
- | 16 | TRBJ1-1 | TRBD1 | TRBV5-1 | CASSPGSTGPGTEAFF | TGCGCCAGCAGCCCGGGATCGACAGGGCCGGGGACTGAAGCTTTCTTT
- | 14 | TRBJ1-2 | - | TRBV27 | CASARPEGMGGYTF | TGTGCCAGCGCCAGACCCGAGGGAATGGGAGGCTACACCTTC
- | 15 | TRBJ2-1 | TRBD2 | TRBV5-5 | CASSSSGGFYNEQFF | TGTGCCAGCAGCAGTAGCGGGGGATTCTACAATGAGCAGTTCTTC
few | 15 | TRBJ1-2 | - | TRBV23-1 | CASSQRQGKDYGYTF | TGCGCCAGCAGTCAACGGCAGGGAAAGGACTATGGCTACACCTTC
- | 13 | TRBJ1-1 | - | TRBV19 | CASRRAGVPEAFF | TGTGCCAGTAGACGGGCGGGTGTCCCTGAAGCTTTCTTT
- | 14 | TRBJ1-5 | - | TRBV10-3 | CAISESQGNQPQHF | TGTGCCATCAGTGAGTCGCAGGGGAACCAGCCCCAGCATTTT
- | 16 | TRBJ2-4 | TRBD1 | TRBV6-6 | CASRQGQGVAKNIQYF | TGTGCCAGCAGACAGGGACAGGGGGTAGCCAAAAACATTCAGTACTTC
- | 15 | TRBJ2-3 | TRBD1 | TRBV30 | CAWRTTGVVTDTQYF | TGTGCCTGGAGGACCACAGGGGTAGTTACAGATACGCAGTATTTT
- | 14 | TRBJ1-5 | - | TRBV28 | CASSTQGRRRPQHF | TGTGCCAGCTCCACCCAGGGGCGGAGGAGGCCCCAGCATTTT
- | 17 | TRBJ2-5 | TRBD2 | TRBV5-6 | CASSLAGTSGGGETQYF | TGTGCCAGCAGCTTGGCCGGGACTAGCGGGGGAGGGGAGACCCAGTACTTC
- | 16 | TRBJ1-1 | - | TRBV5-1 | CASSPRQRASGTEAFF | TGCGCCAGCAGCCCCCGACAGCGGGCGTCAGGAACTGAAGCTTTCTTT
few | 17 | TRBJ2-3 | TRBD1 | TRBV28 | CASSLSGKGQGADTQYF | TGTGCCAGCAGCCTCTCAGGAAAGGGACAGGGCGCAGATACGCAGTATTTT
once | 16 | TRBJ2-3 | TRBD2 | TRBV6-1 | CASSEASGRGLDTQYF | TGTGCCAGCAGTGAAGCCAGCGGGAGGGGTTTGGATACGCAGTATTTT
- | 17 | TRBJ1-4 | TRBD1 | TRBV28 | CASSADRGMGTNEKLFF | TGTGCCAGCAGTGCAGACAGGGGTATGGGAACTAATGAAAAACTGTTTTTT
- | 15 | TRBJ2-1 | TRBD2 | TRBV6-5 | CASRRTSGSYNEQFF | TGTGCCAGCAGGCGGACTAGCGGGAGCTACAATGAGCAGTTCTTC
- | 13 | TRBJ1-2 | - | TRBV28 | CASSPEGVYGYTF | TGTGCCAGCAGTCCGGAGGGCGTCTATGGCTACACCTTC
- | 14 | TRBJ1-5 | TRBD1 | TRBV2 | CASSGTGGYQPQHF | TGTGCCAGCAGTGGGACAGGTGGGTATCAGCCCCAGCATTTT
once | 15 | TRBJ2-5 | - | TRBV12-5 | CASSRGGGRWETQYF | TGTGCTAGTTCTCGAGGGGGGGGCAGGTGGGAGACCCAGTACTTC
- | 12 | TRBJ1-2 | - | TRBV27 | CASSPPVYGYTF | TGTGCCAGCAGTCCCCCGGTCTATGGCTACACCTTC
few | 13 | TRBJ1-6 | - | TRBV10-3 | CAIRDSYNSPLHF | TGTGCCATCAGGGACAGCTATAATTCACCCCTCCACTTT
once | 14 | TRBJ2-2 | - | TRBV5-1 | CASSTQGNTGELFF | TGCGCCAGCAGCACACAGGGGAACACCGGGGAGCTGTTTTTT
- | 15 | TRBJ1-1 | TRBD1 | TRBV6-1 | CASSEQGAGGTEAFF | TGTGCCAGCAGTGAACAGGGGGCGGGTGGCACTGAAGCTTTCTTT
few | 12 | TRBJ1-4 | - | TRBV28 | CASFSGDEKLFF | TGTGCCAGCTTTTCCGGGGATGAAAAACTGTTTTTT
- | 13 | TRBJ1-5 | - | TRBV6-5 | CASSGQYNQPQHF | TGTGCCAGCAGCGGACAGTACAATCAGCCCCAGCATTTT
- | 12 | TRBJ2-7 | TRBD1 | TRBV29-1 | CSVGQGSDEQYF | TGCAGCGTTGGACAGGGTTCCGACGAGCAGTACTTC
once | 14 | TRBJ1-1 | TRBD1 | TRBV6-5 | CASNTQGPGTEAFF | TGTGCCAGCAACACACAGGGGCCGGGGACTGAAGCTTTCTTT
- | 14 | TRBJ1-3 | TRBD1 | TRBV6-5 | CASSDRGVGDTIYF | TGTGCCAGCAGCGACAGGGGCGTGGGGGACACCATATATTTT
once | 15 | TRBJ2-5 | - | TRBV5-1 | CASSSPVTVQETQYF | TGCGCCAGCAGCTCCCCCGTGACAGTTCAAGAGACCCAGTACTTC
- | 15 | TRBJ1-1 | - | TRBV7-6 | CASSLIRGPNTEAFF | TGTGCCAGCAGCTTAATCAGGGGACCAAACACTGAAGCTTTCTTT
- | 15 | TRBJ1-5 | - | TRBV6-1 | CASSEGDPAGQPQHF | TGTGCCAGCAGTGAAGGGGATCCCGCGGGCCAGCCCCAGCATTTT
- | 20 | TRBJ1-2 | TRBD1 | TRBV5-1 | CASSLYGEDRAFLANYGYTF | TGCGCCAGCAGCTTGTACGGCGAGGACAGGGCCTTCTTAGCTAACTATGGCTACACCTTC
- | 14 | TRBJ2-2 | - | TRBV7-2 | CASSLFRGSGELFF | TGTGCCAGCAGCTTATTCAGGGGTTCCGGGGAGCTGTTTTTT
- | 15 | TRBJ1-2 | - | TRBV5-1 | CASSLELLQGDGYTF | TGCGCCAGCAGCTTGGAGCTCCTTCAGGGTGATGGCTACACCTTC
- | 15 | TRBJ2-3 | - | TRBV5-6 | CASSAQGKGLNTQYF | TGTGCCAGCAGCGCCCAAGGCAAGGGGTTGAATACGCAGTATTTT
- | 16 | TRBJ2-5 | TRBD2 | TRBV27 | CASSPRLAEGQETQYF | TGTGCCAGCAGTCCGAGACTAGCGGAGGGGCAAGAGACCCAGTACTTC
- | 18 | TRBJ1-3 | - | TRBV7-9 | CASSFPRGGGKAGNTIYF | TGTGCCAGCAGCTTCCCCCGAGGGGGGGGGAAAGCTGGAAACACCATATATTTT
few | 14 | TRBJ2-7 | - | TRBV2 | CASSGIGLPYEQYF | TGTGCCAGCAGCGGAATAGGACTGCCCTACGAGCAGTACTTC
- | 12 | TRBJ1-1 | - | TRBV12-3/TRBV12-4 | CASSPTGWGAFF | TGTGCCAGCAGTCCGACAGGATGGGGGGCTTTCTTT
- | 15 | TRBJ1-2 | - | TRBV18 | CASSPPSRPLYGYTF | TGTGCCAGCTCACCACCGAGCAGGCCACTCTATGGCTACACCTTC
- | 16 | TRBJ2-1 | - | TRBV5-1 | CASSSYRVSSYNEQFF | TGCGCCAGCAGCTCTTACAGGGTTAGCTCCTACAATGAGCAGTTCTTC
- | 12 | TRBJ2-7 | - | TRBV30 | CAWSASPSEQYF | TGTGCCTGGAGTGCTAGCCCCAGCGAGCAGTACTTC
- | 14 | TRBJ1-1 | TRBD1 | TRBV5-1 | CASRRGQENTEAFF | TGCGCCAGCAGACGCGGACAGGAGAACACTGAAGCTTTCTTT
once | 14 | TRBJ1-3 | - | TRBV4-1 | CASSSPSSGNTIYF | TGCGCCAGCAGTTCTCCCAGCTCTGGAAACACCATATATTTT
- | 16 | TRBJ2-2 | TRBD2 | TRBV9 | CASSVGLAGGTGELFF | TGTGCCAGCAGCGTAGGACTAGCGGGAGGAACCGGGGAGCTGTTTTTT
- | 16 | TRBJ1-1 | TRBD1 | TRBV30 | CAWDRGGVGMNTEAFF | TGTGCCTGGGACAGGGGCGGGGTAGGCATGAACACTGAAGCTTTCTTT
- | 14 | TRBJ1-1 | - | TRBV9 | CASSVAGGTTEAFF | TGTGCCAGCAGCGTAGCTGGAGGGACCACTGAAGCTTTCTTT